A selection of T cell receptor beta chains follows, all from one sample in a study of T cell responses to AZD1222 COVID-19 vaccine. This table comes from immunoSEQ multiplex PCR, and its TCRdb copy is limited to in-frame clones, with some not included. The sample carries under 150,000 clones, around nine tenths recorded once. The sample was peripheral blood, taken on day 0 of AZD1222 vaccination. The receptors derive from an adult in good health. Both conserved end residues are part of each CDR3. Fields, in order: D gene, V gene, J gene, clone size, CDR3 protein, CDR3 DNA. D genes are given only for firm matches. Clone size is stated in some rows and not others, as once, few, many or a class when expanded.

d_gene: TRBD2
v_gene: TRBV4-1
j_gene: TRBJ2-1
abundance: NA
CDR3aa: CASSQDPSGRTYSSYNEQFF
CDR3nt: TGCGCCAGCAGCCAAGATCCCAGCGGGAGGACATACAGCTCCTACAATGAGCAGTTCTTC

d_gene: TRBD2
v_gene: TRBV28
j_gene: TRBJ2-1
abundance: NA
CDR3aa: CASSSEGLAGVGSSYNEQFF
CDR3nt: TGTGCCAGCAGTTCCGAAGGACTAGCGGGAGTCGGGAGCTCCTACAATGAGCAGTTCTTC

d_gene: TRBD1
v_gene: TRBV7-9
j_gene: TRBJ1-1
abundance: NA
CDR3aa: CASSLGGTAKGGRAFF
CDR3nt: TGTGCCAGCAGCTTAGGGGGGACAGCCAAAGGAGGCAGGGCTTTCTTT

d_gene: NA
v_gene: TRBV19
j_gene: TRBJ2-2
abundance: once
CDR3aa: CASRERGSTGELFF
CDR3nt: TGTGCCTCCCGGGAGAGGGGGAGCACCGGGGAGCTGTTTTTT

d_gene: NA
v_gene: TRBV11-2
j_gene: TRBJ1-2
abundance: few
CDR3aa: CASSRDRNYGYTF
CDR3nt: TGTGCCAGCAGTCGGGACCGGAACTATGGCTACACCTTC

d_gene: TRBD2
v_gene: TRBV4-1
j_gene: TRBJ2-1
abundance: NA
CDR3aa: CASSQGASGVEFF
CDR3nt: TGCGCCAGCAGCCAAGGAGCTAGCGGGGTGGAGTTCTTC

d_gene: NA
v_gene: TRBV19
j_gene: TRBJ2-7
abundance: NA
CDR3aa: CASSTLLGVDEQYF
CDR3nt: TGTGCCAGTAGTACCCTCCTGGGGGTTGACGAGCAGTACTTC

d_gene: NA
v_gene: TRBV15
j_gene: TRBJ2-4
abundance: once
CDR3aa: CATSRGGVAKNIQYF
CDR3nt: TGTGCCACCAGCAGAGGGGGAGTAGCCAAAAACATTCAGTACTTC

d_gene: TRBD2
v_gene: TRBV29-1
j_gene: TRBJ2-1
abundance: NA
CDR3aa: CSSGGGLAGNEQFF
CDR3nt: TGCAGCTCGGGAGGGGGACTAGCGGGCAATGAGCAGTTCTTC

d_gene: TRBD1
v_gene: TRBV7-8
j_gene: TRBJ2-1
abundance: once
CDR3aa: CASSRTTGDEQFF
CDR3nt: TGTGCCAGCAGCCGAACGACAGGGGATGAGCAGTTCTTC

d_gene: TRBD2
v_gene: TRBV5-1
j_gene: TRBJ2-1
abundance: NA
CDR3aa: CASSLGLAGENEQFF
CDR3nt: TGCGCCAGCAGCTTGGGACTAGCGGGGGAGAATGAGCAGTTCTTC

d_gene: NA
v_gene: TRBV10-3
j_gene: TRBJ1-2
abundance: NA
CDR3aa: CAISEGGYGYTF
CDR3nt: TGTGCCATCAGTGAGGGCGGATATGGCTACACCTTC

d_gene: TRBD1
v_gene: TRBV7-9
j_gene: TRBJ2-1
abundance: NA
CDR3aa: CASSHPAQGGANEQFF
CDR3nt: TGTGCCAGCAGCCACCCGGCACAGGGGGGTGCCAATGAGCAGTTCTTC

d_gene: TRBD2
v_gene: TRBV19
j_gene: TRBJ2-2
abundance: NA
CDR3aa: CASTLPGLGNTGELFF
CDR3nt: TGTGCCAGTACTCTCCCGGGACTAGGGAACACCGGGGAGCTGTTTTTT

d_gene: TRBD2
v_gene: TRBV10-2
j_gene: TRBJ2-7
abundance: medium-sized
CDR3aa: CASSGGGSYEQYF
CDR3nt: TGCGCCAGCAGTGGGGGCGGGAGCTACGAGCAGTACTTC

d_gene: TRBD2
v_gene: TRBV5-4
j_gene: TRBJ2-7
abundance: NA
CDR3aa: CASSLRLAGDEQYF
CDR3nt: TGTGCCAGCAGCTTGAGGCTAGCGGGAGACGAGCAGTACTTC

d_gene: NA
v_gene: TRBV28
j_gene: TRBJ2-7
abundance: once
CDR3aa: CASSSPLGGGSYEQYF
CDR3nt: TGTGCCAGCAGTTCCCCATTGGGGGGAGGCTCCTACGAGCAGTACTTC

d_gene: TRBD1
v_gene: TRBV5-6
j_gene: TRBJ1-2
abundance: NA
CDR3aa: CASSLRGQGQIYTF
CDR3nt: TGTGCCAGCAGCTTACGGGGACAGGGTCAAATCTACACCTTC

d_gene: NA
v_gene: TRBV5-6
j_gene: TRBJ1-5
abundance: NA
CDR3aa: CASSHTKGNQPQHF
CDR3nt: TGTGCCAGCAGTCATACTAAGGGCAATCAGCCCCAGCATTTT

d_gene: NA
v_gene: TRBV28
j_gene: TRBJ1-6
abundance: NA
CDR3aa: CASTTLGNNSPLHF
CDR3nt: TGTGCCAGCACGACCCTAGGAAATAATTCACCCCTCCACTTT

d_gene: NA
v_gene: TRBV7-3
j_gene: TRBJ1-3
abundance: NA
CDR3aa: CASSSGPGNTIYF
CDR3nt: TGTGCCAGCAGCAGCGGACCTGGAAACACCATATATTTT

d_gene: NA
v_gene: TRBV10-3
j_gene: TRBJ1-1
abundance: NA
CDR3aa: CAISESGGGLNTEAFF
CDR3nt: TGTGCCATCAGTGAGTCCGGGGGCGGCCTGAACACTGAAGCTTTCTTT

d_gene: NA
v_gene: TRBV6-6
j_gene: TRBJ2-5
abundance: NA
CDR3aa: CASSYQTSIQETQYF
CDR3nt: TGTGCCAGCAGTTACCAAACTAGCATCCAAGAGACCCAGTACTTC

d_gene: TRBD1
v_gene: TRBV30
j_gene: TRBJ1-6
abundance: NA
CDR3aa: CAWDRGVPSYNSPLHF
CDR3nt: TGTGCCTGGGACAGGGGAGTCCCTTCCTATAATTCACCCCTCCACTTT

d_gene: NA
v_gene: TRBV7-2
j_gene: TRBJ2-5
abundance: once
CDR3aa: CASSYGGLEETQYF
CDR3nt: TGTGCCAGCAGCTACGGAGGACTGGAAGAGACCCAGTACTTC

d_gene: TRBD1
v_gene: TRBV5-1
j_gene: TRBJ1-5
abundance: NA
CDR3aa: CASSLTTGVNQPQHF
CDR3nt: TGCGCCAGCAGCTTAACGACAGGGGTCAATCAGCCCCAGCATTTT

d_gene: TRBD2
v_gene: TRBV7-9
j_gene: TRBJ2-2
abundance: once
CDR3aa: CASSSGLAGLTGELFF
CDR3nt: TGTGCCAGCAGCTCCGGACTAGCGGGCCTAACCGGGGAGCTGTTTTTT

d_gene: NA
v_gene: TRBV12-3/TRBV12-4
j_gene: TRBJ1-2
abundance: NA
CDR3aa: CASRYSGAGYTF
CDR3nt: TGTGCCAGCAGATACTCAGGGGCCGGCTACACCTTC